The rows below give T cell receptor beta chains drawn from one sample of a study of immune evolution from preneoplasia to lung adenocarcinoma. TCRdb keeps only in-frame clones here, not all; method: immunoSEQ multiplex PCR. The repertoire holds 6,500 to 9,000 clones, with 70% to 85% as singletons. Sequenced input: FFPE minimally invasive lung adenocarcinoma tissue. The receptors were gathered from an older person with lung adenocarcinoma. CDR3s include the opening cysteine and the closing phenylalanine or tryptophan. Each record gives: V gene, clone size, D gene, J gene, CDR3 DNA, CDR3 protein. A D gene is named only where the DNA matches it firmly. For some rows the clone size is stated as once, few or many, or as a class when expanded; others skip it.

TRBV5-1,.,.,TRBJ2-7,TGCGCCAGCAGCCCTCCGGGACAAATCTACGAGCAGTACTTC,CASSPPGQIYEQYF
TRBV6-6,few,TRBD1,TRBJ2-2,TGTGCCAGCAGCCGGGACAGCAACACCGGGGAGCTGTTTTTT,CASSRDSNTGELFF
TRBV7-9,.,.,TRBJ2-2,TGTGCCAGCAGCTCCCAGGGGGCGGGGGGCCCTAACACCGGGGAGCTGTTTTTT,CASSSQGAGGPNTGELFF
TRBV25-1,.,.,TRBJ1-4,TGTGCCAGTACTCCCGAGGCAACTAATGAAAAACTGTTTTTT,CASTPEATNEKLFF
TRBV29-1,.,.,TRBJ2-3,TGCAGCGGACGCCCGGGCACAGATACGCAGTATTTT,CSGRPGTDTQYF
TRBV28,.,TRBD2,TRBJ2-1,TGTGCCAGCAGGACGGGACTAGCCGGCGGTGAGCAGTTCTTC,CASRTGLAGGEQFF
TRBV2,.,TRBD2,TRBJ2-1,TGTGCCAGCAGTCCCCGGACTAGCCGGATCAATGAGCAGTTCTTC,CASSPRTSRINEQFF
TRBV6-6,.,.,TRBJ2-7,TGTGCCAGCAGTTATACAGGGTATTTTGACGAGCAGTACTTC,CASSYTGYFDEQYF
TRBV6-5,.,.,TRBJ1-1,TGTGCCAGCAGAACGGCATGGGTGAACACTGAAGCTTTCTTT,CASRTAWVNTEAFF
TRBV7-3,few,.,TRBJ2-2,TGTGCCAGCAGCTTAACGAGAACCCGCGCGAACACCGGGGAGCTGTTTTTT,CASSLTRTRANTGELFF
TRBV27,.,TRBD1,TRBJ1-1,TGTGCCAGCAGTCCCCGGACAGGGTATGGGAACACTGAAGCTTTCTTT,CASSPRTGYGNTEAFF
TRBV10-2,few,TRBD1,TRBJ1-5,TGCGCCAGCAGTGGGGGAGGGGGCTTCGGTCAGCCCCAGCATTTT,CASSGGGGFGQPQHF
TRBV4-1,.,.,TRBJ1-4,TGCGCCAGCAGCCAAGGCCGGACAGCCTCCGTTGAAAAACTGTTTTTT,CASSQGRTASVEKLFF
TRBV15,.,.,TRBJ1-5,TGTGCCGGAGGGGAAGGCAATCAGCCCCAGCATTTT,CAGGEGNQPQHF
TRBV6-1,.,.,TRBJ1-2,TGTGCCAGCAGAGTGACAGAGATCTATGGCTACACCTTC,CASRVTEIYGYTF
TRBV5-1,few,TRBD1,TRBJ2-7,TGCGCCAGCAGCGAACTGACAGGGTTCGACGAGCAGTACTTC,CASSELTGFDEQYF
TRBV5-6,.,TRBD1,TRBJ2-4,TGTGCCAGCAGCACCGGGACAGCCATTCAGTACTTC,CASSTGTAIQYF
TRBV14,.,TRBD2,TRBJ2-2,TGTGCCAGCAGCCCGACCCTACTAGCGGGGGGGCCTTTCCTCACCGGGGAGCTGTTTTTT,CASSPTLLAGGPFLTGELFF
TRBV29-1,.,.,TRBJ2-3,TGCAGCGTTGTTCCGCACACAGATACGCAGTATTTT,CSVVPHTDTQYF
TRBV9,.,.,TRBJ2-7,TGTGCCAGCAGCGTAAGCGCACAGCCCTACGAGCAGTACTTC,CASSVSAQPYEQYF
TRBV7-9,.,TRBD1,TRBJ1-2,TGTGCCAGCAGCCCGGGACAGCCGAACTATGGCTACACCTTC,CASSPGQPNYGYTF
TRBV5-4,.,TRBD1,TRBJ1-2,TGTGCCAGCAGCCCGGGTGACAGGGGCCGCTTAGGGGATGGCTACACCTTC,CASSPGDRGRLGDGYTF
TRBV2,.,.,TRBJ2-7,TGTGCCAGCAGCCCAAGCTACGAGCAGTACTTC,CASSPSYEQYF
TRBV2,.,.,TRBJ2-7,TGTGCCAGCGCATTGTCTAACTACGAGCAGTACTTC,CASALSNYEQYF
TRBV7-7,.,TRBD1,TRBJ2-7,TGTGCTAGCAACCCCCGGACAGGGGGCGAGCAGTACTTC,CASNPRTGGEQYF
TRBV6-6,.,.,TRBJ1-1,TGTGCCAGCAGTACAGGGAACACTGAAGCTTTCTTT,CASSTGNTEAFF
TRBV6-6,.,.,TRBJ1-5,TGTGCCAGCGGTGTCAGGGTTGGTCAGCCCCAGCATTTT,CASGVRVGQPQHF
TRBV7-3,few,.,TRBJ2-1,TGTGCCAGCAGCTTACAAGTGGGTGAGCAGTTCTTC,CASSLQVGEQFF
TRBV5-6,.,.,TRBJ2-7,TGTACCAGCAGCTTGGTTGGGAGCTACGAGCAGTACTTC,CTSSLVGSYEQYF
TRBV28,.,TRBD2,TRBJ2-5,TGTGCCAGCAGTTTATGGACGCCGGGGGGGACCCAGTACTTC,CASSLWTPGGTQYF
TRBV7-2,few,.,TRBJ2-1,TGTGCCAGCAGCTTAATGTCCAGCGGCAATGAGCAGTTCTTC,CASSLMSSGNEQFF
TRBV7-9,.,.,TRBJ2-5,TGTGCCAGCAGCCCGGGTAACCAAGAGACCCAGTACTTC,CASSPGNQETQYF
TRBV28,.,TRBD1,TRBJ2-7,TGTGCCAGCCACCGGGACAGGGGGCTGCACGAGCAGTACTTC,CASHRDRGLHEQYF
TRBV10-3,.,TRBD1,TRBJ1-3,TGTGCCATCAGTGTCGCGACAGGGGGAAACACCATATATTTT,CAISVATGGNTIYF
TRBV18,.,.,TRBJ1-1,TGTGCCAGCTCACCAATTCAGAACACTGAAGCTTTCTTT,CASSPIQNTEAFF
TRBV30,.,TRBD2,TRBJ2-7,TGTGCCCATGGAACGGGACTATCCTACGAGCAGTACTTC,CAHGTGLSYEQYF
TRBV7-2,.,.,TRBJ1-5,TGTGCCAGCAGCTTAGAAGGACAGCGCAATCAGCCCCAGCATTTT,CASSLEGQRNQPQHF
TRBV18,.,.,TRBJ2-1,TGTGCCGGGGGGAGGACCTACAATGAGCAGTTCTTC,CAGGRTYNEQFF
TRBV10-3,.,.,TRBJ1-6,TGTGCCATCAGTGATCCGTCCGAGAGCTCCTATAATTCACCCCTCCACTTT,CAISDPSESSYNSPLHF
TRBV7-9,.,.,TRBJ2-5,TGTGCCAGCAGCTTATCTAGACAAGAGACCCAGTACTTC,CASSLSRQETQYF
TRBV7-8,.,TRBD2,TRBJ2-5,TGTGCCAGCAGACGTACCGGGACTAGCGGGAGGGCCGTTCAAGAGACCCAGTACTTC,CASRRTGTSGRAVQETQYF
TRBV19,.,TRBD2,TRBJ2-7,TGTGCCAGTAACGGGGCGGGAGGGAGGAACGAGCAGTACTTC,CASNGAGGRNEQYF
TRBV7-2,.,.,TRBJ1-1,TGTGCCAGCAGTAAAGGCGGGAGTCGGACTGAAGCTTTCTTT,CASSKGGSRTEAFF
TRBV10-3,.,TRBD1,TRBJ2-7,TGTGCCATCAGCCCCGGGACAGGGGGCTCTTACGAGCAGTACTTC,CAISPGTGGSYEQYF
TRBV11-1,.,TRBD1,TRBJ1-4,TGTGCCAGCAGCCCGGGACAGGGAAGTGAAAAACTGTTTTTT,CASSPGQGSEKLFF
TRBV5-1,.,.,TRBJ1-3,TGCGCCAGCAGCTTGGCTCAACCTGGAAACACCATATATTTT,CASSLAQPGNTIYF
TRBV5-1,.,TRBD2,TRBJ2-7,TGCGCCAGCGGGCGGGCTAGCGGTTCCTACGAGCAGTACTTC,CASGRASGSYEQYF
TRBV29-1,.,TRBD2,TRBJ2-1,TGCAGCGTCCCAAGGGGACTAGCGGACTACAATGAGCAGTTCTTC,CSVPRGLADYNEQFF
TRBV5-1,.,TRBD1,TRBJ1-6,TGCGCCAGCCGACAGGGGGCACGGGAGTCACCCCTCCACTTT,CASRQGARESPLHF
TRBV28,.,.,TRBJ1-5,TGTGCCAGCAAGGCCCCGTGGAGGGGGGATACTCAGCCCCAGCATTTT,CASKAPWRGDTQPQHF
TRBV11-2,.,TRBD1,TRBJ2-1,TGTGCCAGCAGCCCTAGTGGACAAGGGGGCGGTGAGCAGTTCTTC,CASSPSGQGGGEQFF
TRBV7-2,.,TRBD1,TRBJ2-3,TGTGCCAGCAGCTTAACCCCGCCAGGGGGAAACACAGATACGCAGTATTTT,CASSLTPPGGNTDTQYF